This T cell receptor (beta chain) came from a study of PD-1 blockade in classical Hodgkin lymphoma (TCRdb year 2020). Concerning the study at large: Nivolumab dosing was 3 mg/kg intravenously every 2 weeks, continuing until either disease progression or unacceptable toxicity. To define a peripheral blood immune signature of response to PD-1 blockade in classical Hodgkin lymphoma, the study combined TCR beta sequencing with CyTOF.

CDR1 and CDR2 are read off the germline V gene (reference sequence) as SGHNT and YYREEE. The cysteine opens and the phenylalanine closes a CDR3 of 17 amino acids. Solely the CDR3 DNA is kept, with 51 bases framed from the first base. At the junction V is shortened by 0 bases and J by 0 bases, with 13 bases in between. The paper's findings and limits, for the study overall: Lower diversity was observed in patients in whom nivolumab was started less than 1 year after ASCT, and these patients were excluded from later analyses so that confounding by immune reconstitution would be avoided. By C4D1, a significant rise was seen in CD4+ TCR diversity but not in CD8+ TCR diversity (p=0.0027 vs p=0.16), and the rise was most apparent among complete responders (p=0.02). Trial patients achieving complete response had baseline diversity similar to newly diagnosed patients, whereas partial responders and progressors had significantly lower diversity. Baseline TCR diversity was reported as lower in newly diagnosed patients than in healthy donors, and lower still in relapsed/refractory patients. Only a single clinical trial cohort was studied, and what caused the repertoire differences, possibly disease activity or prior therapy, remained undefined.

In the paper's terms, the time point label means: cycle 4 day 1 (C4D1), after 6 weeks of nivolumab. Relapse after autologous stem cell transplantation had occurred in all trial patients, and cohorts A, B and C were distinguished by prior brentuximab vedotin exposure. CD8+ T cells were purified from thawed PBMCs by magnetic negative selection with a Miltenyi CD8+ T cell isolation kit. The trial cohort included 56 patients with relapsed/refractory classical Hodgkin lymphoma, and each patient had a best overall response of complete response, partial response or progressive disease. In the multi-cohort phase II CheckMate 205 trial, trial patients received single-agent nivolumab. An independent review committee assessed best overall response using the 2007 International Working Group response criteria. Trial PBMCs were collected immediately before nivolumab initiation (C1D1) and during therapy at cycle 2 day 1 and cycle 4 day 1. Peripheral blood was collected in 8 mL Vacutainer Cell Preparation Tubes, from which PBMCs were isolated by centrifugation and then cryopreserved. Purified CD4+ and CD8+ fractions were generated only in cases for which an additional PBMC sample was available. On LS columns in a quadroMACS separator, the magnetically labelled cells were depleted, and the flow-through was collected as the purified fraction.

A note on this clone: There is no known antigen for this receptor. Base qualities are not provided; no much larger clone lies one nucleotide away.

Genomic DNA was isolated using the Qiagen DNeasy kit from unsorted PBMCs as well as from negatively selected CD4+ and CD8+ fractions. TCR beta CDR3 regions were amplified by immunoSEQ multiplex PCR using primers annealing to V and J segments. A synthetic immune receptor repertoire was used to minimize amplification bias, and any remaining bias was removed computationally after sequencing. The study's processing was this. Custom Python scripts were used to quantify repertoire diversity as the Shannon entropy index. The unsorted, CD4+ and CD8+ repertoires were each analyzed separately, with the exception of combined analyses, where CD4+ and CD8+ sequences were merged in silico. Clonal expansion was defined as at least a 2-fold frequency increase after treatment relative to C1D1, with a pseudocount of 0.5 for undetected baseline clones. Singleton clones were defined as clones with 0 or 1 copy at C1D1, and non-singleton clones were defined as clones with 2 or more copies. Clones expanded in unsorted samples were labelled as CD4+, CD8+ or unknown by matching protein sequences in sorted samples from the same patient. Diversity changes from C1D1 to C4D1 were tested in paired samples using Wilcoxon tests. Entries here come from immuneACCESS through TCRdb and include only in-frame sequences with V and J called. Some clones fail to appear in such tables; in the studies checked, an unresolved V gene covers under half of the shortfall, and the cause of the remainder is unknown. The V and J calls and clone size are taken from that table; D and trimming were inferred from the DNA. The table for this sample lists about 8,400 clones; roughly 85% of them were counted only once. Roughly a quarter of the sample lies in the top ten.

The material sequenced was CD8+ T cells from blood, taken before the fourth cycle of nivolumab. This clonotype originated in a human donor with classical Hodgkin lymphoma. The V and J segments used are TRBV5-4 and TRBJ2-1; TRBD2 might be the D gene, on 7 matching bases. The CDR3 here reads CASSLGLAGASYNEQFF. Read as DNA, the sequence is TGTGCCAGCAGCTTGGGTCTGGCGGGGGCCTCCTACAATGAGCAGTTCTTC.